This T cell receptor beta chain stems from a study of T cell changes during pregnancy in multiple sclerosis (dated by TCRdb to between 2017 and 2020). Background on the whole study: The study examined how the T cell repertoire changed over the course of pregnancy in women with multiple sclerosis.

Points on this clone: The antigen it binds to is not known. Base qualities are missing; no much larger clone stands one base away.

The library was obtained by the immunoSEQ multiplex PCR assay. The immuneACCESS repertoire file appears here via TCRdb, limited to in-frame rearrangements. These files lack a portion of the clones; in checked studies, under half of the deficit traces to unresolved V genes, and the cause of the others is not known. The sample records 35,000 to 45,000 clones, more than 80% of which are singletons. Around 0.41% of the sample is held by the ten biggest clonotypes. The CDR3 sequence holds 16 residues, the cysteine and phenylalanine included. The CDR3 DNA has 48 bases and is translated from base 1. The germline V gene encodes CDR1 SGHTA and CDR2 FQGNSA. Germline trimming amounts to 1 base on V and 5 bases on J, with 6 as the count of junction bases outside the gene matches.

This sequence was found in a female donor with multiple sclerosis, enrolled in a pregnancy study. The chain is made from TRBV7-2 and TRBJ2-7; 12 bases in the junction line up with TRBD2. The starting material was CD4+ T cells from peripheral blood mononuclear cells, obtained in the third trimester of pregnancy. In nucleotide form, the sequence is TGTGCCAGCAGCTTAGGGGCGGGACTAGCGGGCCACGAGCAGTACTTC. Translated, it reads CASSLGAGLAGHEQYF.